The T cell receptor beta chain described here comes from a study of T cells in Graves' hyperthyroidism and ophthalmopathy. Study-wide findings and caveats: Clonotypes that were expanded in thyroid above 0.001 mostly appeared in blood too. By a 13 V-J model, ophthalmopathy was set apart from stable hyperthyroidism.

Predating any ophthalmopathy symptoms, the blood sample was taken at first hyperthyroidism diagnosis. This clonotype was detected ten times or more. Its antigen is unknown. The investigators amplified TCR beta CDR3 regions from RNA transcripts. The study used the HTBI primer set for a first-round RT-PCR of the TCR CDR3. TCRdb passed the multiplex PCR reads through MiXCR, listing each CDR3 protein once. The table lists roughly 260,000 distinct CDR3 sequences, roughly 14% of them singletons. The CDR3 covers 13 residues. V was clipped by 10 bases and J by 3 bases; unmatched bases: 8. Germline V gene sequence: CDR1 MDHEN, CDR2 SYDVKM.

The sample consisted of blood. The source of this sequence is a woman aged 40 to 55 with Graves' hyperthyroidism that later progressed to Graves' ophthalmopathy. This chain connects TRBV28 to TRBJ1-1; 7 nucleotides align to TRBD1. As DNA, the CDR3 is TGTGCCACCCTGAGGACAGGCGACACTGAAGCTTTCTTT. Amino acids: CATLRTGDTEAFF.